Listed here is a single T cell receptor (beta chain). The data derive from a study of blood T cell repertoires in COVID-19. Study in general: Material from acute and convalescent COVID-19 was sourced from the United States, Italy and Spain. Sources were T cells, B-cell-depleted T cells, or PBMCs; the material itself was cDNA or gDNA.

In the original processing: Reference gene primer amplification gave nucleated cell count estimates. Some clones are missing from TCRdb's copy, which holds only in-frame ones; the method was immunoSEQ multiplex PCR. The V and J calls and clone size come from that table; D and trimming were worked out from the DNA. The table lists some 76,000 clones, 85% to 90% of them singletons. Germline V gene data show CDR1 as LGHDT and CDR2 as YNNKEL (reference sequence). CDR3 length: 13 amino acids. With V trimmed by 4 bases and J by 5 bases, 2 bases remained unmatched. This chain connects TRBV3-1 (or the pseudogene TRBV3-2) to TRBJ1-1; 9 bases map to TRBD1. This TCR was sampled from a man older than 75 in a cohort sampled during active COVID-19. The sequencing input was peripheral blood. The CDR3 loop reads CASSRDRATEAFF. In DNA form, the CDR3 reads TGTGCCAGCAGCCGGGACAGGGCGACTGAAGCTTTCTTT.